The source of this TCR beta chain is a study of CD8+ T cells in alopecia areata. Background on the study: Approximately 6-11-week-old female C3H/HeJ mice were grafted with skin from spontaneously alopecic approximately 6-13-month-old C3H/HeJ graft donors.

The sample holds a few counts of this clone. TCRdb's protein does not match the DNA translation at residue 11; the protein provided is translated from the DNA. Mouse germline and gene names are used. From the germline J gene comes the end of the CDR3, since the read stops 3 residues before it. Other DNA sequences in the same sample also yield this CDR3. Sequencing relied on a cDNA template that was reverse transcribed from extracted RNA. Here immunoSEQ multiplex PCR was the method, and the copy in TCRdb shows in-frame clones only, minus some. The record shows approximately 110,000 clones for this sample, with no singletons present. With V trimmed by 3 bases and J by 7 bases, 5 bases remained unmatched. The length of the CDR3 is 14 residues. From germline, CDR1 is NSQYPW and CDR2 LRSPGD (reference sequence).

What was sequenced was lesional skin. The rearrangement uses TRBV1 and TRBJ1-3; TRBD1 matches at 8 bases. This TCR was recovered from a C3H/HeJ mouse with alopecia areata. As its MHC haplotype, the strain has H2-k. The sequenced part of the CDR3 DNA is TGCACCTGCAGTGCTCGACAGGGGCGGAATACG. Amino acids: CTCSARQGRNT. The complete CDR3 protein is CTCSARQGRNTLYF.